This entry concerns a single T cell receptor (beta chain). These data originate in a study of control samples from healthy donors and cancer patients. Sequencing used immunoSEQ multiplex PCR; TCRdb keeps in-frame clones, though not all of them. Here the sample spans 150,000 or so clones, 92% being singletons. The sequence derives from a man between 18 and 29 years old in good health. The sequenced sample consisted of blood.

CDR3 region: CAVGPPDTQYF. In DNA form, the CDR3 reads TGTGCCGTAGGTCCCCCAGATACGCAGTATTTT. This sequence joins TRBV7-9 and TRBJ2-3; D is ambiguous. This CDR3 is 11 amino acids long. The V end was cut by 11 bases, the J end by 4 bases, with 10 bases between. CDR1 is SEHNR and CDR2 is FQNEAQ in the germline V gene (reference sequence).